The sequence of this T cell receptor beta chain was determined in a study of T cells in Graves' hyperthyroidism and ophthalmopathy. Notes on the study in general: Most clonotypes expanded in thyroid above 0.001 were likewise present in blood.

TCR beta CDR3 regions were amplified from RNA transcripts. Carried out on the TCR CDR3, a first-round RT-PCR used the HTBI primer set. TCRdb called the multiplex PCR reads again in MiXCR, with one record for every CDR3 protein. Seen here are about 570,000 distinct CDR3 sequences, 40% to 55% observed once, and the top ten hold roughly 20%. Of note for this clonotype: What it recognizes is unknown.

This CDR3 has 17 amino acids. V shed 6 bases and J 0 bases; nucleotides not matched to a gene: 8. Germline V CDR1 and CDR2: SNHLY, FYNNEI. The specimen was peripheral blood or thyroid tissue (not recorded which). This sequence was found in an adult woman with Graves' disease, either hyperthyroidism or ophthalmopathy (not recorded which). This chain joins TRBV2 and TRBJ2-6; TRBD1 matches 7 bases. The CDR3 DNA follows: TGTGCCAGCAGCCGCGGACAGGTCCTCTCTGGGGCCAACGTCCTGACTTTC. It is translated as CASSRGQVLSGANVLTF. Drawing the rest from reference TRBV2 and TRBJ2-6, the complete variable domain is EPEVTQTPSHQVTQMGQEVILRCVPISNHLYFYWYRQILGQKVEFLVSFYNNEISEKSEIFDDQFSVERPDGSNFTLKIRSTKLEDSAMYFCASSRGQVLSGANVLTFGAGSRLTVL.